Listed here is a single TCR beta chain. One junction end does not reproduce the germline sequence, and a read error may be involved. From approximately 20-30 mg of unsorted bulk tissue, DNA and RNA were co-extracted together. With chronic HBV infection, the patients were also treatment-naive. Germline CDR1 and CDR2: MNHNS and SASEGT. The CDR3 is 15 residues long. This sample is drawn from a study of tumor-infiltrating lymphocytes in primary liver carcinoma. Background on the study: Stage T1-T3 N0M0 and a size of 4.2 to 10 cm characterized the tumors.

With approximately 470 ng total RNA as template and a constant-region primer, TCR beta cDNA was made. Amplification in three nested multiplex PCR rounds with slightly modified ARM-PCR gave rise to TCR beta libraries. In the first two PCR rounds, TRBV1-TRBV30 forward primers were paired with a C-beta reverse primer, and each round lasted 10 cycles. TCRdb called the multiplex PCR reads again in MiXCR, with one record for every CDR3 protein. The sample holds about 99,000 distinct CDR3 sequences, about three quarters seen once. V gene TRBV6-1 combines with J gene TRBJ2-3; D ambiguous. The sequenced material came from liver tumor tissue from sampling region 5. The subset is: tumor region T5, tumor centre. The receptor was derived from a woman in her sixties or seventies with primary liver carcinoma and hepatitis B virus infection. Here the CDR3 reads CASRVGDKVTDTQYF. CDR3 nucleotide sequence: TGTGCTAGCAGAGTAGGTGACAAGGTTACAGATACGCAGTATTTT.